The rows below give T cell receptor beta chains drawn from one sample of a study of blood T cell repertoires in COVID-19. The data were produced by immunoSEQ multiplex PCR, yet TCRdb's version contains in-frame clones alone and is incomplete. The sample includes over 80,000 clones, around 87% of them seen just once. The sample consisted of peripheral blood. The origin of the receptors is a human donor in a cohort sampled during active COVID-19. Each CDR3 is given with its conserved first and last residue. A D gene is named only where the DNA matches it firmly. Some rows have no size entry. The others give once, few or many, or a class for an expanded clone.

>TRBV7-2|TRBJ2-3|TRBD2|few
TGTGCCAGCAGCTTAGGTGGCGGGAGGGCCGCAGATACGCAGTATTTT
CASSLGGGRAADTQYF
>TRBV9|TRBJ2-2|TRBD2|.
TGTGCCAGCAGCGTAGGAGGACTAGCGGGAGGACTGAACACCGGGGAGCTGTTTTTT
CASSVGGLAGGLNTGELFF
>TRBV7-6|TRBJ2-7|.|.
TGTGCCAGCAGCTTATCCTTCGGGGTGACCTCCGAGCAGTACTTC
CASSLSFGVTSEQYF
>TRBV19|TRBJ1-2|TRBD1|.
TGTGCCAGTAGTATTTCCCCGACAGGGGGCTCGGGCTACACCTTC
CASSISPTGGSGYTF
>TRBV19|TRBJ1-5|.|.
TGTGCCAGCCAAGAAACAGGGCATCAGCCCCAGCATTTT
CASQETGHQPQHF
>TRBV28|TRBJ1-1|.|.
TGTGCCAGCTGGGGAGGGGGGCGCCCTCGTTTCTTT
CASWGGGRPRFF
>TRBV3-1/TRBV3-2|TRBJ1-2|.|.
TGTGCCAGCAGCCAAACCCTCTTAGGGGGTTATGGCTACACCTTC
CASSQTLLGGYGYTF
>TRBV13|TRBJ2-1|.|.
TGTGCCAGCAGCTTTTCCCAGAACTCCTACAATGAGCAGTTCTTC
CASSFSQNSYNEQFF
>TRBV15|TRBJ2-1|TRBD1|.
TGTGCCACCAGCCGGGGACAGTACAATGAGCAGTTCTTC
CATSRGQYNEQFF
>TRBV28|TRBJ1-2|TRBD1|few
TGTGCCAGCAGTATCTCCGGGACAGGGATCTATGGCTACACCTTC
CASSISGTGIYGYTF
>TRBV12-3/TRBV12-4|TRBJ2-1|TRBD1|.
TGTGCCAGCAGAATACAGGGGAAGGGGTTCTTC
CASRIQGKGFF
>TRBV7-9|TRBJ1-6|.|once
TGTGCCAGCAGCTTAGAGAGGCAGGGGCATTCACCCCTCCACTTT
CASSLERQGHSPLHF
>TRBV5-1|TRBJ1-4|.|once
TGCGCCAGCAGCTTGGGCGGTTGGGATGAAAAACTGTTTTTT
CASSLGGWDEKLFF
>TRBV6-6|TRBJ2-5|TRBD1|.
TGTGCCAGCAGTGGATCGCATTCCCCGGGACAGTTTAAGACCCAGTACTTC
CASSGSHSPGQFKTQYF
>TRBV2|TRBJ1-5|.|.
TGTGCCAGCGCGGGGGATTCCCCTCAGCCCCAGCATTTT
CASAGDSPQPQHF
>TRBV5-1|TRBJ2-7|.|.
TGCGCCAGCAGCACCCCGGAGGGAAACGAGCAGTACTTC
CASSTPEGNEQYF
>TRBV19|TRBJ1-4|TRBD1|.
TGTGCCAGTAGTAAGGGACAGGGAATCGAAAAACTGTTTTTT
CASSKGQGIEKLFF
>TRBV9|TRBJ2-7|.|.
TGTGCCAGCAGGGCATCAGGTACCTACGAGCAGTACTTC
CASRASGTYEQYF
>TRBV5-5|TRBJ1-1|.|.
TGTGCCAGCAGCTCCCTCGGTGGGAACACTGAAGCTTTCTTT
CASSSLGGNTEAFF
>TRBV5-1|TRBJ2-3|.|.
TGCGCCAGCAGCTTGGGTCCTAGCGAGGATACGCAGTATTTT
CASSLGPSEDTQYF
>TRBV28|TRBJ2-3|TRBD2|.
TGTGCCACCGCCCGCCCGAAGTTGCAGCGGGAGTTAGGTACGCAGTATTTT
CATARPKLQRELGTQYF
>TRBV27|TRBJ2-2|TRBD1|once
TGTGCCAGCAGTCAGGGGGTCGGGGAGCTGTTTTTT
CASSQGVGELFF
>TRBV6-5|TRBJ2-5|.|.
TGTGCCAGCATCCCGCGTTGGACTGTCCAAGAGACCCAGTACTTC
CASIPRWTVQETQYF
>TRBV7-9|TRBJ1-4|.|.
TGTGCCAGCAGCTTGAGGGGGGGTGAAAAACTGTTTTTT
CASSLRGGEKLFF
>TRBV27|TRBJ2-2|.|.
TGTGCCAGCAGACTAGCCGGGGAGCTGTTTTTT
CASRLAGELFF
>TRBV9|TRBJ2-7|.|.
TGTGCCAGCAGCGTAGGGACTAACTCCTACGAGCAGTACTTC
CASSVGTNSYEQYF
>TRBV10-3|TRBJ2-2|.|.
TGTGCCATCAGTGAGTCGAGGGCGGTAGGGTTGGAGACCGGGGAGCTGTTTTTT
CAISESRAVGLETGELFF
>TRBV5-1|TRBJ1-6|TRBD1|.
TGCGCCAGCAGCTTGGACAGGGGAGAAAATTCACCCCTCCACTTT
CASSLDRGENSPLHF
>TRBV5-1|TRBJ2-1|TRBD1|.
TGCGCCAGCAGGCGACAGGGGAGCTCCTACAATGAGCAGTTCTTC
CASRRQGSSYNEQFF
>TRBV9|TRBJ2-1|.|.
TGTGCCAGCAGCGTAGACCCTGGGGCCCGGTGGGAGCAGTTCTTC
CASSVDPGARWEQFF
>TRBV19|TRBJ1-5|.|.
TGTGCCAGTAGTATGAACAGGGTAGATCCCCAGCATTTT
CASSMNRVDPQHF